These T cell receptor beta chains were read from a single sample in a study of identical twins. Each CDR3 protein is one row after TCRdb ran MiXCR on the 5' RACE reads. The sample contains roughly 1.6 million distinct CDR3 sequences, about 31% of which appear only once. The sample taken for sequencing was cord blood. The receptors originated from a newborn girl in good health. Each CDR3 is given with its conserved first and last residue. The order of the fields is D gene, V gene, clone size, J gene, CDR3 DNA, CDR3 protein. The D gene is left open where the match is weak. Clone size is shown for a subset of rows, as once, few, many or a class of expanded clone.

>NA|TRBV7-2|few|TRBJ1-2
TGTGCCAGCAGCTTAAAGGGAGGGATTCTCTATGGCTACACCTTC
CASSLKGGILYGYTF
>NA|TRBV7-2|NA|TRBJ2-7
TGTGCCAGCAGCTTAGTCCCTAGTGGGGTGCAGTACTTC
CASSLVPSGVQYF
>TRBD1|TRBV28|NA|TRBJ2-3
TGTGCCAGCAGCCTGACAGGGGTGGTAGATACGCAGTATTTT
CASSLTGVVDTQYF
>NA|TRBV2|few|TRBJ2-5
TGTGCCAGCACCAGGGAACTTCAAGAGACCCAGTACTTC
CASTRELQETQYF
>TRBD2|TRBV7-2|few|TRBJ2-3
TGTGCCAGCAGCTTTCCCGGACTAGCGGGAGATACGCAGTATTTT
CASSFPGLAGDTQYF
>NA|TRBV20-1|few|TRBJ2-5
TGCAGTGCAAAATGGACAGACCAAGAGACCCAGTACTTC
CSAKWTDQETQYF
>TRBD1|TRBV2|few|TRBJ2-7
TGTGCCAGCAGTGAAGCTTCAGGGGGAGTCTACGAGCAGTACTTC
CASSEASGGVYEQYF
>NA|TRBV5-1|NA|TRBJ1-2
TGCGCCAGCAGCCGCGAGAGGTTGGGGGACTATGGCTACACCTTC
CASSRERLGDYGYTF
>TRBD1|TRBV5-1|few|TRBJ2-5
TGCGCCAGCAGCTTGTGGACAGGCGAAGAGACCCAGTACTTC
CASSLWTGEETQYF
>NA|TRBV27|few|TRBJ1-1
TGTGCCAGCAGTCCACGGGGAGTCACTGAAGCTTTCTTT
CASSPRGVTEAFF
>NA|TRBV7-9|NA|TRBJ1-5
TGTGCCAGCAGCTTAGCGAAGGTCGGAGGGGGTAGCAATCAGCCCCAGCATTTT
CASSLAKVGGGSNQPQHF
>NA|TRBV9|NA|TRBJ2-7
TGTGCCAGCAGCGCCGGACACCAAGAGACCCGGTACTTC
CASSAGHQETRYF
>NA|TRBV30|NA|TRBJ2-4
TGTGCCTGGAGTGTACCGGGGAACATTCAGTACTTC
CAWSVPGNIQYF
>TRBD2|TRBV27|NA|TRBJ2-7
TGTGCCAGCAGTTTAGGGAGCGGGATCCCCATTACCTACTACGAGCAGTACTTC
CASSLGSGIPITYYEQYF
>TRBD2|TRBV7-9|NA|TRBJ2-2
TGTGCCAGCAGCTTAATGAAAATAGCGGGAGACGCCGGGGAGCTGTTTTTT
CASSLMKIAGDAGELFF
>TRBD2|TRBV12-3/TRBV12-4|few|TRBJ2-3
TGTGCCAGCAGCATAACTAGCGGGAGAGGAGATACGCAGTATTTT
CASSITSGRGDTQYF
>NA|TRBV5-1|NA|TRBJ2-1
TGCGCCAGCAGCTTGAGAGTAGACTCCTACAATGAGCAGTTCTTC
CASSLRVDSYNEQFF
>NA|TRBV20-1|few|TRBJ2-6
TGCAGTGCTAGGAACGGGGGCCTAATCTCTGGGGCCAACGTCCTGACTTTC
CSARNGGLISGANVLTF
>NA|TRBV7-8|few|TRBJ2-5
TGTGCCAGCAGCTTAACTCTCCGGGAGACCCAGTACTTC
CASSLTLRETQYF
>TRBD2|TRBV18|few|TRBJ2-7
TGTGCCAGCTCACTGGCCGGGACTAGCGCTGGGGGTGTTCAGTACTTC
CASSLAGTSAGGVQYF
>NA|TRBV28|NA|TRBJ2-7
TGTGCCAGCAGTCCATGGGACGGCTACTACGAGCAGTACTTC
CASSPWDGYYEQYF
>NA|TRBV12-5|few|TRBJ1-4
TGTGCTAGTGTACTACTCCACGACATGGGAAAACTGTTTTTT
CASVLLHDMGKLFF
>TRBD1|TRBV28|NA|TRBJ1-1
TGTGCCAGCAGTTTGATCCACAGGGGAATAACTGAAGCTTTCTTT
CASSLIHRGITEAFF
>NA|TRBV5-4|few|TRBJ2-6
TGTGCCAGCAGCTCGAACCTTGGACGGTTCTCTGGGGCCAACGTCCTGACTTTC
CASSSNLGRFSGANVLTF
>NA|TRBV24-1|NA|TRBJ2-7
TGTGCCACCAGTGACCCCTCGGACAGCACGTACAATGAGCAGTACTTC
CATSDPSDSTYNEQYF
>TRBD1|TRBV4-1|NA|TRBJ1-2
TGCGCCAGCAGCCAAGGGACAGGGGCGGGTGGCTACACCTTC
CASSQGTGAGGYTF
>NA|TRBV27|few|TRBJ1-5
TGTGCCAGCAGTTTAAGAGGATACAATCAGCCCCAGCATTTT
CASSLRGYNQPQHF
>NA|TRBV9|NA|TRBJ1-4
TGTGCCAGCAGCGAGGCCGGTAGGGGTAATGAAAAACTGTTTTTT
CASSEAGRGNEKLFF
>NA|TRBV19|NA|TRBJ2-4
TGTGCCAGTAGTTCAGGCCGGGGAACCGGGACCCTAGCCAAAAACATTCAGTACTTC
CASSSGRGTGTLAKNIQYF
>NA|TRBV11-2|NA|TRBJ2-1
TGTGCCAGCAGCTTAGAATTGGGTGAGCAGTTCTTC
CASSLELGEQFF
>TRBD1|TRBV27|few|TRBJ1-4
TGTGCCAGCAGTTTCTCCAGACAGGGTGAAAAACTGTTTTTT
CASSFSRQGEKLFF
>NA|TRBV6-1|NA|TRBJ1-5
TGTGCCAGCAGTGTCCGCGGCTGGTTTCGGGACCTCGTCCCTTATAGCAATCAGCCCCAGCATTTT
CASSVRGWFRDLVPYSNQPQHF
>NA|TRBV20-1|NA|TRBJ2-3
TGCAGTGGAATGGGGGGCGCAGATACGCAGTATTTT
CSGMGGADTQYF
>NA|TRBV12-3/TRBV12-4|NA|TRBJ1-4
TGTGCCAGCAGTTTTCAGGGGCTTAATGAAAAACTGTTTTTT
CASSFQGLNEKLFF
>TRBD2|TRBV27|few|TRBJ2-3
TGTGCCAGCAGTTTTTGGCGGGAGGGCGGTACAGATACGCAGTATTTT
CASSFWREGGTDTQYF
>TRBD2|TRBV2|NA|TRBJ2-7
TGTGCCAGCAGTGAAATGATAGCGGGAAGCTCCTACGAGCAGTACTTC
CASSEMIAGSSYEQYF
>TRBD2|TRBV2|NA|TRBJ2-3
TGTGCCAGCAGTGGCTCACGCCTAGCGGGGGAAGATACGCAGTATTTT
CASSGSRLAGEDTQYF
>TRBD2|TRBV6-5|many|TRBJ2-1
TGTGCCAGCAACCCCGGACTAGCGGGGTACAATGAGCAGTTCTTC
CASNPGLAGYNEQFF
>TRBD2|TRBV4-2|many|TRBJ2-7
TGTGCCAGCAGCCAAGATAGCGGGGGGGCCTACGAGCAGTACTTC
CASSQDSGGAYEQYF
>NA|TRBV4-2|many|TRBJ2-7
TGTGCCAGCAGCCAGGGAATCAACAGCCCCTCCTACGAGCAGTACTTC
CASSQGINSPSYEQYF
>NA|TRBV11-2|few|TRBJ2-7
TGTGCCAGCAGCTCCCTTGTTGGCGAGCAGTACTTC
CASSSLVGEQYF
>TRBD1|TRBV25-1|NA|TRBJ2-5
TGTGCCAGCAGTGAATTTACCTGGACAGGGCGTCAAGAGACCCAGTACTTC
CASSEFTWTGRQETQYF
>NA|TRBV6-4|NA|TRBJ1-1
TGTGCCAGCAGTTCCCCAGGGTGGCAAGCTTTCTTT
CASSSPGWQAFF
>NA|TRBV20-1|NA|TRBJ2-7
TGCAGTGCTAGGTCAGGGGCGAGCTCCTACAATGAGCAGTACTTC
CSARSGASSYNEQYF
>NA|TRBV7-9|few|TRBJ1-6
TGTGCCAGCAGCTACTCCGGGACAAATTCACCCCTCCACTTT
CASSYSGTNSPLHF
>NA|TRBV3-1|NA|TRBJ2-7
TGTGCCAGCGGGCCGGGGAACCCCTACAATGAGCAGTACTTC
CASGPGNPYNEQYF
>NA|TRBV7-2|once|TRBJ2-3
TGTGCCAGCAGCTTAGCGCGGGGCGTGCGCACAGATACGCAGTATTTT
CASSLARGVRTDTQYF
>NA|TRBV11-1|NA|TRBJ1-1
TGTGCCAGCAGCGCCGAAACAGCGAACACTGAAGCTTTCTTT
CASSAETANTEAFF
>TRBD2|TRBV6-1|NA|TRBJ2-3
TGTGCCAGCAGTGTCGGGACTAGCCGTATAGATACGCAGTATTTT
CASSVGTSRIDTQYF
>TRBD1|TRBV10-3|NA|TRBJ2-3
TGTGCCATCAGTTCCGAGACAGGGCCAGATACGCAGTATTTT
CAISSETGPDTQYF
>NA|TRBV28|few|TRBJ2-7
TGTGCCAGCAGTTCCCCCGGAAGGGAGCAGTACTTC
CASSSPGREQYF
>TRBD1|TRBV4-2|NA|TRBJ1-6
TGTGCCAGCAGCTACCGTATCAGGACAGGGAATTCACCCCTCCACTTT
CASSYRIRTGNSPLHF
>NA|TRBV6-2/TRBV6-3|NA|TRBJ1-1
TGTGCCAGCAGCCTACAGGGATATCGCGCTTTCTTT
CASSLQGYRAFF
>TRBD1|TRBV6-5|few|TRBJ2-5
TGTGCCAGCAGCCCACCGGGACAGCCGGAGACCCAGTACTTC
CASSPPGQPETQYF
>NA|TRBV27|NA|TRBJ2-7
TGTGCCAGCAGCCCGCTTGTTATTGGGTTCTACGAGCAGTACTTC
CASSPLVIGFYEQYF